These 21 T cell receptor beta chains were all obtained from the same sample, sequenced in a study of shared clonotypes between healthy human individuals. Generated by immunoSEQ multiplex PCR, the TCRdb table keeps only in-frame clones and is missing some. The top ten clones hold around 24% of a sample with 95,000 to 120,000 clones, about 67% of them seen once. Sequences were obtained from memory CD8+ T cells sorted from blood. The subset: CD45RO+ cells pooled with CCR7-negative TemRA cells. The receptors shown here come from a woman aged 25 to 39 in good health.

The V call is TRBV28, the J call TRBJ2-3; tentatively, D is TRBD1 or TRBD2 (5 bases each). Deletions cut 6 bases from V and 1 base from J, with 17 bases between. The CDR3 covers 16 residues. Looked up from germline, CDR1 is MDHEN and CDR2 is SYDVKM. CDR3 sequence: CASRPADILGTDTQYF. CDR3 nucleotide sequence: TGTGCCAGCAGACCAGCGGACATCCTCGGCACAGATACGCAGTATTTT.

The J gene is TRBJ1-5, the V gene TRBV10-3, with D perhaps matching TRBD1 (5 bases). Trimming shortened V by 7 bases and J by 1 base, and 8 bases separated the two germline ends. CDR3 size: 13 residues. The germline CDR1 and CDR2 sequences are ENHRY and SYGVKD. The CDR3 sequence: CAINQGSNQPQHF. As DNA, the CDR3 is TGTGCCATCAATCAGGGCAGCAATCAGCCCCAGCATTTT.

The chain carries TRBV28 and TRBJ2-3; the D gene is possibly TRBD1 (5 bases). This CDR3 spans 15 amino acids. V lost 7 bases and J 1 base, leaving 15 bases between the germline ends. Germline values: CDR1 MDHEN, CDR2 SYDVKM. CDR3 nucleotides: TGTGCCAGCACCGAAAAGGGGTGGGGCACAGATACGCAGTATTTT. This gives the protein CASTEKGWGTDTQYF.

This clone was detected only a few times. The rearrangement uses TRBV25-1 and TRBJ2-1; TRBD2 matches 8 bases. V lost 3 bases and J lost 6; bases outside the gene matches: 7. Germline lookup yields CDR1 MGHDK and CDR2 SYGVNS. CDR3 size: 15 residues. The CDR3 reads CASSDGAGESNEQFF. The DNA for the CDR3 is TGTGCCAGCAGTGATGGAGCGGGAGAGAGCAATGAGCAGTTCTTC.

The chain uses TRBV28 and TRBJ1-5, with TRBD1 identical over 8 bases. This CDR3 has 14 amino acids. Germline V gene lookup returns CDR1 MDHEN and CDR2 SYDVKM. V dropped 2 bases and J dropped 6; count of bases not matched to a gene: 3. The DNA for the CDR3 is TGTGCCAGCAGTTTAACAGGGGGAGGTCAGCCCCAGCATTTT. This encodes CASSLTGGGQPQHF.

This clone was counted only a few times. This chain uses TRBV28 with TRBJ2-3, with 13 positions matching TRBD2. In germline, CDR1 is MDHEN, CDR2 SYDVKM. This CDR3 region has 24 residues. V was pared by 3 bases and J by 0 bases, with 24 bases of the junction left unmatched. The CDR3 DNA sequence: TGTGCCAGCAGTTTTGTCCATCGGCCCCCCCAACTAGCGGGAGGGCCGGCTAGCACAGATACGCAGTATTTT. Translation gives CASSFVHRPPQLAGGPASTDTQYF.

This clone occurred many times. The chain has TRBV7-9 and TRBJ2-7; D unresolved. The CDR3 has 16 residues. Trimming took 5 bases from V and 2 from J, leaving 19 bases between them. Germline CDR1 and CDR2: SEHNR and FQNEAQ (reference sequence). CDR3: CASSLFPRGGTYEQYF. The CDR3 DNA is TGTGCCAGCAGCCTGTTCCCTCGTGGCGGAACCTACGAGCAGTACTTC. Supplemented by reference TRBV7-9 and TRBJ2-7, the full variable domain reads DTGVSQNPRHKITKRGQNVTFRCDPISEHNRLYWYRQTLGQGPEFLTYFQNEAQLEKSRLLSDRFSAERPKGSFSTLEIQRTEQGDSAMYLCASSLFPRGGTYEQYFGPGTRLTVT.

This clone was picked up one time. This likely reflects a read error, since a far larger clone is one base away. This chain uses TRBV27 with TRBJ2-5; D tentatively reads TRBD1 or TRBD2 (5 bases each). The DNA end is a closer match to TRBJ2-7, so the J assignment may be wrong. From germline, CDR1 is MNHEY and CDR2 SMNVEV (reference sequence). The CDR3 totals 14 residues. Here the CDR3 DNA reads TGTGCCAGCAGTTTTGGGGGAAGGACCTACGAGCAGTACTTC. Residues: CASSFGGRTYEQYF.

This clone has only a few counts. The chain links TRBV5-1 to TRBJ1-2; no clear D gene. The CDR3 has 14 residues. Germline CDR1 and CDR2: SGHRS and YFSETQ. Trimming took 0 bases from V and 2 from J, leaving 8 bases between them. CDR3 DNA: TGCGCCAGCAGCTTGGGGCAGGCAAACTATGGCTACACCTTC. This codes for CASSLGQANYGYTF.

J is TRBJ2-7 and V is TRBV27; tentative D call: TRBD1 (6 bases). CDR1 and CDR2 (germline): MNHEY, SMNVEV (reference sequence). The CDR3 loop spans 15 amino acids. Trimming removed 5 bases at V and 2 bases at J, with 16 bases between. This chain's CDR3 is CASSPGVSVPYEQYF. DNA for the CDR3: TGTGCCAGCAGTCCAGGGGTAAGCGTCCCCTACGAGCAGTACTTC.

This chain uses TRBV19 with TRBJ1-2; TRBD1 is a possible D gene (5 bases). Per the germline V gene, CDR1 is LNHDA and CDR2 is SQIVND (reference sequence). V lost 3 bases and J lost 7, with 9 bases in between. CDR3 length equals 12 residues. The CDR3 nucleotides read TGTGCCAGTAGTATTGGGGGTTCTGGCTACACCTTC. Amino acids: CASSIGGSGYTF.

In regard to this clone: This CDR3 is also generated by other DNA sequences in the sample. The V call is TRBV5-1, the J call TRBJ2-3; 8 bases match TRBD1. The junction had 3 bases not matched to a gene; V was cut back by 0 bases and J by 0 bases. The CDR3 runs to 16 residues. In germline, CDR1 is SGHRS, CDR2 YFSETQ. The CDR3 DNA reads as TGCGCCAGCAGCTTGGGGCAGGGGGCGAGCACAGATACGCAGTATTTT. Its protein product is CASSLGQGASTDTQYF.

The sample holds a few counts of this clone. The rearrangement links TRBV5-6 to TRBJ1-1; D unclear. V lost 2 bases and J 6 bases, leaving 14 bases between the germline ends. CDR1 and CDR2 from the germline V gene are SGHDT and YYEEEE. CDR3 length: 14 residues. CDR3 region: CASSFLGDMAEAFF. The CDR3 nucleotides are TGTGCCAGCAGCTTTCTTGGAGATATGGCTGAAGCTTTCTTT.

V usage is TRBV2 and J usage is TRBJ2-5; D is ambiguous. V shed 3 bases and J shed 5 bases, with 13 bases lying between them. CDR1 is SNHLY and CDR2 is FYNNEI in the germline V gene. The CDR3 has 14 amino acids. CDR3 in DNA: TGTGCCAGCAGTGATACCTTTGGAACGGAGACCCAGTACTTC. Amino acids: CASSDTFGTETQYF.

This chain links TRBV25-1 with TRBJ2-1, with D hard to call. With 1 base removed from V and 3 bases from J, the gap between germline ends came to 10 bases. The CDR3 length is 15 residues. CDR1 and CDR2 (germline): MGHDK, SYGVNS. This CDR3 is CASSESAGFYNEQFF. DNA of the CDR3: TGTGCCAGCAGTGAATCGGCAGGTTTCTACAATGAGCAGTTCTTC.

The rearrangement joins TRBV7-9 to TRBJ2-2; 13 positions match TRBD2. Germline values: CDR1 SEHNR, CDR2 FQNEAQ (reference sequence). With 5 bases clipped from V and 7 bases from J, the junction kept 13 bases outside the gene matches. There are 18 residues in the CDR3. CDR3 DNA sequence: TGTGCCAGCAGCGTCCCCTGGACTAGCGGGAGTTGGGTCGGGGAGCTGTTTTTT. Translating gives CASSVPWTSGSWVGELFF.

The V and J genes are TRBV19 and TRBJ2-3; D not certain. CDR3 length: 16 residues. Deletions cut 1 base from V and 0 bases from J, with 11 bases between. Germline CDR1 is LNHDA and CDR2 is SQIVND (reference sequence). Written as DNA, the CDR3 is TGTGCCAGTAGTATAGGATACAATCCTAGCACAGATACGCAGTATTTT. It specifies CASSIGYNPSTDTQYF.

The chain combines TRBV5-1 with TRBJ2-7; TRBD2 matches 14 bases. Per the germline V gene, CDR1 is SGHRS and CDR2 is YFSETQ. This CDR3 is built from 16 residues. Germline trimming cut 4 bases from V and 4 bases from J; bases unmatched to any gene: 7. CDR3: CASSLTSGRARYEQYF. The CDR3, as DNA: TGCGCCAGCAGCCTGACTAGCGGGAGGGCCCGGTACGAGCAGTACTTC.

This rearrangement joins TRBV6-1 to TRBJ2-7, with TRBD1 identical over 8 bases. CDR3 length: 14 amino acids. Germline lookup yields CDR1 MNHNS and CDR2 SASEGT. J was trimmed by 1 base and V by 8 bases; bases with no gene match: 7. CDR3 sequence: CASHPQGGSYEQYF. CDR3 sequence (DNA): TGTGCCAGCCACCCACAGGGGGGTTCCTACGAGCAGTACTTC.

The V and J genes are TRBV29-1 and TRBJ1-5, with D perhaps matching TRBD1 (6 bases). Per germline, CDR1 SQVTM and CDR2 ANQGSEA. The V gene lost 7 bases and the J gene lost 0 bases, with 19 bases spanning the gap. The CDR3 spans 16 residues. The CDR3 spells CSAQAGGADSNQPQHF. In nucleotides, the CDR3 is TGCAGCGCTCAGGCTGGGGGCGCGGATAGCAATCAGCCCCAGCATTTT. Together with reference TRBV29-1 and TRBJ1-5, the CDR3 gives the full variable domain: SAVISQKPSRDICQRGTSLTIQCQVDSQVTMMFWYRQQPGQSLTLIATANQGSEATYESGFVIDKFPISRPNLTFSTLTVSNMSPEDSSIYLCSAQAGGADSNQPQHFGDGTRLSIL.

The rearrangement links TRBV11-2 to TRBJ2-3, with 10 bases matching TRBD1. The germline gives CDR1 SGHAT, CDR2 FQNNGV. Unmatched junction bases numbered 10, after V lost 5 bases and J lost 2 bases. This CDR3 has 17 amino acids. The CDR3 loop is CASSPTGTGVPTDTQYF. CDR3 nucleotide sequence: TGTGCCAGCAGCCCTACCGGGACAGGGGTACCCACAGATACGCAGTATTTT.